This TCR beta chain came from a study of blood T cell repertoires in COVID-19 (dated by TCRdb to the early 2020s). A note on the overall study: Samples from collaborators originated in the United States, Italy and Spain and spanned both the acute and convalescent phases of COVID-19. The material from the prospective study consisted of cDNA or gDNA derived from T cells, B-cell-depleted T cells, or PBMCs. Subjects who had been exposed to COVID-19, were actively infected with it, or had recovered from it provided the deeply sampled blood TCRbeta repertoires that made up the dataset. A freely available public database, intended as a resource for researchers studying the immune response to SARS-CoV-2, is where the repertoires were released. Samples came from the ongoing ImmuneRACE study (first 160 participants) plus 1,254 subjects from 6 global collaborators. Nearly every sample came with metadata listing a de-identified subject ID, COVID-19 status, age in years and sex. HLA class I and class II types, where available, came from metadata supplied by the sample provider rather than from assay-based typing. Here is what the overall study found, with its caveats: The amount of clinical and demographic metadata varied by source and participant and was provided uncurated.

TCRbeta CDR3 regions were amplified from genomic DNA by means of the immunoSEQ Assay, a bias-controlled multiplex PCR. The original pipeline was this. The number of nucleated cells in each sample was estimated from the amplification of reference gene primers within the assay. To quantify the absolute abundance of each unique TCRbeta CDR3 rearrangement, sequence reads were collapsed and filtered. For each sample, productive Simpson clonality was calculated as the square root of Simpson's diversity index across productive rearrangements. TCRdb carries this immuneACCESS record with in-frame sequences only. Its versions omit some clonotypes, under half of them owing to an unresolved V gene in the studies checked, with the rest unexplained. Clone size and the V and J calls come from that table; the DNA yielded D and trimming. Counted in this sample were 250,000 to 300,000 clones; roughly 84% of them appeared once. Of the sample, less than 4% falls within the top ten clones.

About this clone: Its antigen specificity is not known. No base quality values were provided; no much bigger clone lies one nucleotide off.

Collaborating institutions collected whole blood in K2EDTA tubes following their own protocols. For TCRbeta analysis, collaborator samples were shipped as frozen whole blood, as isolated PBMCs, or as DNA extracted from either sample type. According to the germline V gene, CDR1 reads SGDLS and CDR2 reads YYNGEE. Trimming removed 3 bases from V and 4 bases from J; the gene matches leave 8 bases unexplained. From its cysteine to its phenylalanine, the CDR3 spans 17 amino acids. The CDR3 DNA has 51 bases and is translated from base 1. Specimen: peripheral blood. The receptor comes from a young woman with acute or convalescent COVID-19. The sequence joins TRBV9 to TRBJ2-1; 12 junctional bases match TRBD2. The CDR3 here reads CASSDGTSGLLYNEQFF. The DNA sequence reads TGTGCCAGCAGCGACGGGACTAGCGGGCTCCTTTACAATGAGCAGTTCTTC.